This T cell receptor beta chain was recovered during a study of T cell responses to AZD1222 COVID-19 vaccine (dated by TCRdb to about 2021). Regarding the study in general: AZD1222 recipients given second doses at about 4 weeks or at about 12 weeks were pooled, since spike-specific TCR depth and breadth were not found to differ between the two schedules. TCR sequencing covered 230 or so trial participants: 200 to 220 given two doses of AZD1222 and 26 given two doses of MenACWY control vaccine. Enrollment into the trials was organized by age into subgroups of 18-55, 56-69 and 70-plus years, and those subgroups contained roughly 140, 27 and 60 TCR-sequenced participants, respectively. Overall results and qualifications from the work: In the small 56-69-year group, the increase in depth fell short of significance, most likely because of low power. Conclusions about previously exposed vaccinees are limited because only six or seven AZD1222 recipients were SARS-CoV-2 seropositive at baseline. Participants were mostly white British, with more females than males. The authors suggested clonal diversity may have been underestimated. Reportedly, almost half of the unique spike-specific TCRs recognized epitopes lying outside the regions that are mutated in the B.1.351 and B.1.1.7 variants. The vaccine-associated CD4 TCRs covered the entire spike protein, and the dominant responses fell in regions 160-218 and 743-854. No day 14 peak-response samples were available, so repertoires were characterized only after the peak T cell response. A significant rise in spike-specific TCR breadth and depth was observed after two AZD1222 doses relative to day 0 and relative to MenACWY recipients.

The CDR3 regions of human TCRbeta chains were analyzed by immunosequencing. On the authors' methods: Repertoire TCRs were matched against a reference library of SARS-CoV-2-specific TCRs generated with the MIRA antigen-specificity platform. Breadth was defined as the fraction of unique TCRs that were SARS-CoV-2-associated, and depth was defined as the fraction of total T cells that were SARS-CoV-2-associated. Using the MIRA data, each spike-specific TCR was mapped to the spike region that the TCR reacts to and placed in a CD4 or CD8 class. Log10-transformed breadth and depth values were compared by one-way ANOVA with Sidak's multiple comparisons tests. TCRdb obtained this table from immuneACCESS and retained in-frame rearrangements with V and J assigned. These tables miss some clones; where compared with another copy, unresolved V genes account for less than half of the shortfall, and the remainder is unexplained. V and J calls plus clone size are reproduced from that table; the DNA served to infer D and trimming. This sample holds about 190,000 clones; approximately 91% were observed only once. The top ten hold approximately 0.98% of the sample.

Turning to this clone: Which antigen it targets is not known. Qualities for individual bases were not recorded, and no much larger clone is one base off.

What the time point label conveys for this sample: baseline before first vaccination. Vaccinee samples were obtained from the UK trials COV001 and COV002, which included a single-blind randomized controlled phase 2/3 trial of AZD1222 (ChAdOx1 nCoV-19) in healthy adults. For TCRbeta chain sequencing, PBMC samples from trial participants were taken at day 0 and at day 28 after the second dose. V ends up 4 bases short and J 2 bases short, with an unmatched junction base count of 6. Per the germline V gene (reference sequence), SGHKS is the CDR1 and YYEKEE is the CDR2. CDR3 length: 15 amino acids, cysteine to phenylalanine. The CDR3 DNA has 45 bases and is translated from base 1.

The rearrangement combines TRBV5-5 with TRBJ1-5, with 7 middle bases fitting TRBD1. The sequence was collected from an adult in good health. Sequences were derived from peripheral blood, sampled on day 0 of AZD1222 vaccination. The DNA reads as follows: TGTGCCAGCAGCAAGACAGGGTTTGGCAATCAGCCCCAGCATTTT. Its protein is CASSKTGFGNQPQHF.